This TCR beta chain was identified in a study of blood T cells in healthy people across ages. Study results and caveats: Strongly correlated with naive T cell percentage was TCR beta diversity. Observed TCR beta diversity per million T cells went down as age went up. This fall followed a roughly linear course with age. The unsorted PBMCs prevented any conclusive comparison of naive versus antigen-experienced cells.

PCR was performed a second time for about 7 to 12 cycles using a sample-barcoded 5' primer and a J-beta primer mix. One entry per CDR3 protein results from TCRdb running MiXCR on the 5' RACE reads. Here the sample spans some 1.6 million distinct CDR3 sequences, about 32% being singletons. This CDR3 has 15 amino acids. CDR1 and CDR2 (germline): MGHRA, YSYEKL. Trimming took 1 base from V and 5 from J, leaving 14 bases between them. This clonotype has a handful of counts. The antigen is undetermined. Input material: blood. This TCR derives from a woman in her twenties or thirties in good health. The V and J genes are TRBV4-1 and TRBJ1-1, with no clear D. CDR3 loop: CASSQGPGVTTEAFF. The CDR3 DNA is TGCGCCAGCAGCCAAGGACCGGGCGTGACTACTGAAGCTTTCTTT.